Listed below are T cell receptor beta chains from one sample, sequenced in a study of blood T cell repertoires in COVID-19. Method: immunoSEQ multiplex PCR; TCRdb's copy keeps in-frame clones and lacks some. Of under 300,000 clones in the sample, 75% to 90% were seen once. Sequencing was carried out using peripheral blood. Source of these receptors: a man aged 55 to 70 who had recovered from COVID-19. The conserved cysteine and the conserved F or W are not part of the CDR3 here.

V gene	J gene	CDR3 protein
TRBV6-1	TRBJ2-3	ASTRRQDTQY
TRBV4-2	TRBJ2-5	ASSQEQRGLQETQY
TRBV11-2	TRBJ1-2	ASSSLRDSGYGYT
TRBV5-4	TRBJ1-3	ASSLRGIGNTIY
TRBV27	TRBJ1-1	ASRDRGYGVNTEAF
TRBV10-3	TRBJ1-1	ATGLNTEAF
TRBV19	TRBJ1-4	ASSNGQGSTNEKLF
TRBV11-2	TRBJ2-1	ASSLVRRQRGYNEQF
TRBV30	TRBJ2-5	AWSRFGGGREETQY
TRBV9	TRBJ1-1	ASSLGQINTEAF
TRBV6-5	TRBJ2-4	ASSHNRGRKNIQY
TRBV5-3	TRBJ1-2	ARSSVEHHSGGYT
TRBV5-6	TRBJ2-3	ASSPLVAGQGSDTQY
TRBV5-1	TRBJ2-1	ASSWGGGLYNEQF
TRBV9	TRBJ1-6	ASSVDLGAGSFNSPLH
TRBV6-6	TRBJ2-7	ASLGTSGRSYEQY
TRBV4-1	TRBJ1-2	ASSPTKGQGMYGYT
TRBV24-1	TRBJ2-7	ATSDPQGYEQY
TRBV24-1	TRBJ2-2	ATSDDQGAETGELF
TRBV3-1/TRBV3-2	TRBJ2-7	ASSLSLRPYEQY
TRBV6-6	TRBJ2-7	ASSYPPGQGKDEQY
TRBV12-3/TRBV12-4	TRBJ2-7	ASSPPGSYEQY
TRBV5-1	TRBJ2-2	ASSSRLAGTGELF
TRBV27	TRBJ2-1	ASASPTYNEQF